The 22 T cell receptor beta chains below all came from one sample that was sequenced in a study. TCRdb fed the RT-PCR reads into MiXCR, producing one record per CDR3 protein. The sample shows 550,000 to 750,000 distinct CDR3 sequences, 12% to 15% of them seen only once. Sequenced sample: memory CD4+ T cells from blood. The source of these receptors is a female donor in good health, serving as a healthy control.

This clonotype was seen repeatedly, ten times or more. The chain links TRBV20-1 to TRBJ1-5; D is unresolved. The V gene's germline CDR1 is DFQATT and CDR2 SNEGSKA (reference sequence). The V and J ends lost 1 base and 4 bases respectively, with 14 bases between them. This CDR3 region has 15 residues. In nucleotides, the CDR3 is TGCAGTGCTAGAGGCGCAGGAGGAACAAATCAGCCCCAGCATTTT. The encoded protein is CSARGAGGTNQPQHF.

The V call is TRBV6-2 or TRBV6-3, the J call TRBJ2-2, with a tentative D call TRBD1 (5 bases). Germline values: CDR1 MNHEY, CDR2 SVGEGT. This CDR3 has 13 residues. Deletions cut 9 bases from V and 5 bases from J, with 13 bases between. The CDR3 nucleotides are TGTGCCAGTAAAAAGGACATTACCGGGGAGCTGTTTTTT. Translation: CASKKDITGELFF.

This clonotype occurred a few times. The rearrangement uses TRBV27 and TRBJ1-2; a possible D gene is TRBD1 (5 bases). V lost 4 bases and J 7 bases, leaving 13 bases between the germline ends. CDR1 MNHEY and CDR2 SMNVEV come from the germline V gene (reference sequence). The CDR3 is 13 residues long. The CDR3 bases are TGTGCCAGCAGTTCCCGGGGGATAGGTGGCTACACCTTC. Protein: CASSSRGIGGYTF.

This clonotype was recorded many times. The V gene is TRBV6-5, the J gene TRBJ1-2; TRBD1 aligns across 7 bases. The CDR3 has 15 residues. V was clipped by 5 bases and J by 4 bases; unmatched bases: 10. Germline V gene sequence: CDR1 MNHEY, CDR2 SVGAGI. The CDR3 sequence is CASSERQGAIYGYTF. The CDR3 bases are TGTGCCAGCAGTGAACGACAGGGCGCGATCTATGGCTACACCTTC.

This clonotype appeared many times. The J gene is TRBJ1-1, the V gene TRBV5-1, with D possibly being TRBD1 (6 bases). The V end lost 4 bases, the J end lost 4 bases, and 11 bases lay between the germline ends. This CDR3 comprises 13 residues. Germline CDR1 and CDR2: SGHRS and YFSETQ. CDR3 nucleotides: TGCGCCAGCAGCGTATCAGGGGCCACTGAAGCTTTCTTT. Encoded protein: CASSVSGATEAFF.

The chain couples TRBV5-1 to TRBJ2-3; TRBD2 matches at 7 bases. The CDR3 is made up of 16 amino acids. Germline-derived CDR1 and CDR2 are SGHRS and YFSETQ. J was trimmed by 4 bases and V by 3 bases; bases with no gene match: 11. In DNA form, the CDR3 reads TGCGCCAGCAGCTGGAGGGAGGGCCGAAATTCAGATACGCAGTATTTT. This encodes CASSWREGRNSDTQYF.

This clonotype was counted a few times. This chain links TRBV6-5 with TRBJ2-1; weak D call: TRBD1 (6 bases). The CDR3 totals 12 residues. The V end was cut by 5 bases, the J end by 9 bases, with 11 bases between. The germline V gene has CDR1 MNHEY and CDR2 SVGAGI. The DNA of the CDR3 is TGTGCCAGCAGTAGGCTACAGGGTGAGCAGTTCTTC. It codes for CASSRLQGEQFF.

The chain links TRBV20-1 to TRBJ1-5; D call uncertain. Per the germline V gene, CDR1 is DFQATT and CDR2 is SNEGSKA (reference sequence). V was trimmed by 5 bases and J by 3 bases, leaving 11 bases between them. The CDR3 sequence is 13 residues long. The DNA of the CDR3 is TGCAGTGCTCGGCCAGGTGCCAATCAGCCCCAGCATTTT. Protein: CSARPGANQPQHF.

A few counts support this clonotype. The V gene is TRBV19, the J gene TRBJ2-3, with 13 nucleotides matching TRBD2. Germline CDR1 LNHDA, CDR2 SQIVND (reference sequence). The V and J ends lost 10 bases and 2 bases, in that order; junction bases with no gene match: 3. The CDR3 length is 14 residues. The CDR3 sequence: CATGTSGATDTQYF. The CDR3 coding sequence is TGTGCCACGGGGACTAGCGGGGCCACAGATACGCAGTATTTT.

The chain uses TRBV11-1 and TRBJ1-1; D unclear. CDR3 length: 16 amino acids. The ends were cut back, 5 bases at V and 3 bases at J, with 19 bases in the middle. Germline V gene data show CDR1 as SGHAT and CDR2 as FQDESV (reference sequence). As DNA, the CDR3 is TGTGCCAGCAGCGCCAGGAGACGGGAAATCTACACTGAAGCTTTCTTT. Translating it yields CASSARRREIYTEAFF.

V and J are TRBV6-2 or TRBV6-3 and TRBJ2-1; the D is unclear. The V and J ends lost 2 bases and 11 bases respectively, with 16 bases between them. The CDR3 loop spans 14 amino acids. Germline CDR1 reads MNHEY; CDR2 reads SVGEGT. This CDR3 reads CASSYGPSGFKQFF. The CDR3 DNA sequence: TGTGCCAGCAGTTACGGACCTTCCGGGTTTAAGCAGTTCTTC.

This clonotype was found many times. This chain links TRBV6-2 or TRBV6-3 with TRBJ2-7; 11 bases are shared with TRBD2. From germline, CDR1 is MNHEY and CDR2 SVGEGT. The CDR3 is made up of 17 amino acids. The J segment lost 4 bases and the V segment lost 3 bases, leaving 11 bases of the junction unmatched. CDR3 sequence reads: CASSYQTSGSHRYEQYF. CDR3 coding DNA: TGTGCCAGCAGTTATCAAACTAGCGGGAGTCACCGGTACGAGCAGTACTTC.

This clonotype has at least ten counts. The chain joins TRBV25-1 to TRBJ1-5; D gene uncertain. The CDR3 contains 14 residues. Germline V lookup: CDR1 MGHDK, CDR2 SYGVNS. Trimming cost V 2 bases and J 3 bases, with 8 bases left between them. The chain's CDR3 is CASSEGRLNQPQHF. CDR3 in DNA: TGTGCCAGCAGTGAAGGCCGGCTCAATCAGCCCCAGCATTTT.

The rearrangement uses TRBV4-2 and TRBJ1-5; 10 nucleotides line up with TRBD1. With V trimmed by 0 bases and J by 2 bases, 7 bases remained unmatched. Germline V lookup: CDR1 LGHNA, CDR2 YNFKEQ. The CDR3 runs to 18 residues. This CDR3 is CASSQDGDRGPRNQPQHF. The CDR3 DNA reads TGTGCCAGCAGCCAAGATGGAGACAGGGGGCCGCGCAATCAGCCCCAGCATTTT.

This clonotype occurred many times. V and J are TRBV6-5 and TRBJ2-7, with D possibly TRBD2 on 5 matching bases. There are 17 residues in the CDR3. Germline CDR1 reads MNHEY; CDR2 reads SVGAGI. Trimming removed 0 bases from V and 3 bases from J, with 18 bases in between. The CDR3 bases are TGTGCCAGCAGTTACTCCCGAGACAATCTCGGGGACTACGAGCAGTACTTC. Protein: CASSYSRDNLGDYEQYF.

This clonotype was recorded at least ten times. V usage is TRBV12-3 or TRBV12-4 and J usage is TRBJ1-1; D gene uncertain. The V gene lost 8 bases and the J gene lost 0 bases, with 16 bases spanning the gap. The CDR3 is 15 amino acids. CDR3 DNA sequence: TGTGCCAGCGCCCCAACCCCTATTATGAACACTGAAGCTTTCTTT. It codes for CASAPTPIMNTEAFF.

This clonotype was seen a few times. V and J are TRBV4-1 and TRBJ1-4; TRBD1 matches at 9 bases. CDR1 is MGHRA and CDR2 is YSYEKL in the germline V gene. The CDR3 length is 15 residues. The V segment lost 5 bases and the J segment 6 bases; nucleotides outside the gene matches: 7. As DNA, the CDR3 is TGCGCCAGCAGCACGACGGGACAGGGTGATGAAAAACTGTTTTTT. Amino acid sequence: CASSTTGQGDEKLFF.

V is TRBV5-1 and J is TRBJ1-2; 9 nucleotides agree with TRBD1. CDR3 length: 14 residues. CDR1 is SGHRS, CDR2 YFSETQ, per germline. Trimming at V came to 4 bases and at J to 6 bases, leaving 7 bases not matched to a gene. This chain's CDR3 is CASSIQGATDGYTF. As DNA, the CDR3 is TGCGCCAGCAGCATACAGGGGGCGACAGATGGCTACACCTTC.

This clonotype turned up a few times. The genes are TRBV7-2 and TRBJ2-1, with 10 bases matching TRBD2. The germline V gene has CDR1 SGHTA and CDR2 FQGNSA. V lost 4 bases, J lost 5 bases, and 11 bases stayed unmatched. The length of the CDR3 is 17 residues. This CDR3 reads CASSSRGTSVWDNEQFF. In nucleotides, the CDR3 is TGTGCCAGCAGCTCTCGTGGGACTAGCGTCTGGGACAATGAGCAGTTCTTC.

This clonotype has ten or more counts. This rearrangement joins TRBV29-1 to TRBJ1-1, with a weak D call TRBD1 (6 bases). Germline V gene sequence: CDR1 SQVTM, CDR2 ANQGSEA. The CDR3 has 14 amino acids. Trimming stripped 6 bases from V and 4 bases from J, with 18 bases between. CDR3 region: CSVTTGGRSTEAFF. CDR3 coding DNA: TGCAGCGTAACGACAGGTGGTAGGTCCACTGAAGCTTTCTTT.

This clonotype was picked up many times. The rearrangement uses TRBV5-1 and TRBJ2-1, with D possibly matching TRBD2 (5 bases). Germline CDR1 is SGHRS and CDR2 is YFSETQ. V gave up 2 bases and J gave up 5 bases, with 14 bases separating them. The CDR3 is made up of 15 amino acids. The CDR3 is CASSFGVGSDNEQFF. The CDR3, as DNA: TGCGCCAGCAGCTTTGGAGTGGGGAGCGACAATGAGCAGTTCTTC.

This clonotype was picked up a small number of times. V is TRBV4-3 and J is TRBJ2-3; D possibly uses TRBD1 or TRBD2 (6 bases each). The germline CDR1 and CDR2 sequences are LGHNA and YSLEER. V was pared by 4 bases and J by 0 bases, with 17 bases between. There are 17 residues in the CDR3. The CDR3 loop reads CASSRVARGGSTDTQYF. DNA for the CDR3: TGCGCCAGCAGCCGAGTTGCCAGGGGAGGCAGCACAGATACGCAGTATTTT.